Here is one T cell receptor beta chain with its context. In the PCR, 60 Vbeta and 13 Jbeta primers were used. Produced via immunoSEQ multiplex PCR; TCRdb's table is partial and in-frame only. The sample gives 150,000 to 200,000 clones, approximately 84% of which show up once; 2.5% is in the top ten. The source of the sample is a study of cytomegalovirus exposure and HLA in healthy donors. The source of this sequence is a man younger than 40 in good health and CMV-seropositive. Sequences were obtained from PBMCs.

CDR3 in amino acids: CASSVGFRTNYGYTF. In DNA form, the CDR3 reads TGTGCCAGCAGCGTAGGATTCAGGACTAACTATGGCTACACCTTC. The chain is built from TRBV9 and TRBJ1-2; D unresolved. Germline-derived CDR1 and CDR2 are SGDLS and YYNGEE. The CDR3 covers 15 residues. V lost 0 bases, J lost 0 bases, and 9 bases lay in between.